This TCR beta chain was obtained from a study of T cells in Graves' hyperthyroidism and ophthalmopathy. The source material, RNA transcripts, was used to amplify TCR beta CDR3 regions. With the HTBI primer set, the TCR CDR3 went through a first round of RT-PCR. TCRdb used MiXCR to reprocess the multiplex PCR reads, holding one entry per CDR3 protein. The sample records 450,000 to 500,000 distinct CDR3 sequences, 22% being singletons. This CDR3 comprises 18 residues. V lost 2 bases, J lost 1 base, and 14 bases stayed unmatched. Germline loops: CDR1 SGHTA, CDR2 FQGNSA. This receptor was taken from a woman in her 70s with Graves' ophthalmopathy. The rearrangement joins TRBV7-2 to TRBJ2-7; the match to TRBD2 covers 7 bases. Sequences were obtained from blood. The chain's CDR3 is CASSLRTSNRGGSYEQYF. The CDR3, as DNA: TGTGCCAGCAGCTTACGGACTAGTAACCGCGGGGGTTCCTACGAGCAGTACTTC.